This T cell receptor (beta chain) was sequenced during a study of blood T cell repertoires in COVID-19. Background on the study: Samples representing acute and convalescent COVID-19 were sourced from the United States, Italy and Spain.

The Seattle patients, enrolled during active infection, were followed longitudinally. In the original workflow: Amplification from reference gene primers served as the basis for estimated nucleated cell counts. Profiled with immunoSEQ multiplex PCR; TCRdb holds only in-frame clones, not every one. V and J calls and clone size come straight from that table; D and trimming were deduced from the DNA. The sample lists some 180,000 clones; roughly 93% were seen once. Sequences were obtained from peripheral blood. The clonotype comes from a man in his late teens or twenties with COVID-19, enrolled during active disease.

The DNA for the CDR3 is TGTGCCAGTAGTATGTACCCCGGAGGGGCCTTGGACAATGAGCAGTTCTTC. Translation: CASSMYPGGALDNEQFF. This chain joins TRBV19 and TRBJ2-1; D might be TRBD2 (6 bases). Trimming stripped 3 bases from V and 5 bases from J, with 20 bases between. CDR1 and CDR2 (germline): LNHDA, SQIVND (reference sequence). CDR3 size: 17 residues.